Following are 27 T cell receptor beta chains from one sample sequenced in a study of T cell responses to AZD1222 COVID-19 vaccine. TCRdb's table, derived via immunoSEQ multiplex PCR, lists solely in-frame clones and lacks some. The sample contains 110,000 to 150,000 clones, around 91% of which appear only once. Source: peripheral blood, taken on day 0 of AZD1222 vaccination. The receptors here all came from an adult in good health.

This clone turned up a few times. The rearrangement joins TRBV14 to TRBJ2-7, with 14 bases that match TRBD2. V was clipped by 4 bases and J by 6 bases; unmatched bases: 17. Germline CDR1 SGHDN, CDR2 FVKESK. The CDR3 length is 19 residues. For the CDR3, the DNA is TGTGCCAGCAGCCCGATCGGACTAGCGGGGGGCCTAGATACCGGCGAGCAGTACTTC. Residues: CASSPIGLAGGLDTGEQYF.

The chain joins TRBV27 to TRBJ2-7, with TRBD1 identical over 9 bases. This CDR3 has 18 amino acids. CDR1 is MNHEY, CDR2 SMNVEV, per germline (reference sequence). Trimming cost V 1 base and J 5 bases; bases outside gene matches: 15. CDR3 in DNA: TGTGCCAGCAGTTTATGGGGCCACTCCTCGGGACAGGGCCACGAGCAGTACTTC. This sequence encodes CASSLWGHSSGQGHEQYF.

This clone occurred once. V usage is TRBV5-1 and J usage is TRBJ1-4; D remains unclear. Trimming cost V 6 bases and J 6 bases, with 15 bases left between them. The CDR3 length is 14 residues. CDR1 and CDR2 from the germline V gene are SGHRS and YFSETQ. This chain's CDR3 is CASKRQIGDEKLFF. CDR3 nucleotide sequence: TGCGCCAGCAAACGTCAGATAGGAGATGAAAAACTGTTTTTT.

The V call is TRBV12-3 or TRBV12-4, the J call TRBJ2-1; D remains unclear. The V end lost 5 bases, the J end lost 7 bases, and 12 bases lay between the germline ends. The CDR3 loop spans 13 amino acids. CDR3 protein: CASSRNVGNEQFF. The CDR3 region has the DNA TGTGCCAGCAGTCGCAACGTGGGGAATGAGCAGTTCTTC.

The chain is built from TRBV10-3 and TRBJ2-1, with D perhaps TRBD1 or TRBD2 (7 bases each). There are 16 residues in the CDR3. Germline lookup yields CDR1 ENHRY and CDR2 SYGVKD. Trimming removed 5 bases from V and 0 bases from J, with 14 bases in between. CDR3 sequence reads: CAISFSGGASYNEQFF. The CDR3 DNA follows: TGTGCCATCAGTTTCTCAGGGGGGGCCTCCTACAATGAGCAGTTCTTC.

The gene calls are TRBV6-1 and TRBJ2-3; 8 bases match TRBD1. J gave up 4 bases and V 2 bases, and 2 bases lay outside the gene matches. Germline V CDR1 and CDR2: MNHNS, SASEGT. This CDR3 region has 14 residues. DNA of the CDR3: TGTGCCAGCAGTGAACTACAGGGGGCAGATACGCAGTATTTT. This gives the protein CASSELQGADTQYF.

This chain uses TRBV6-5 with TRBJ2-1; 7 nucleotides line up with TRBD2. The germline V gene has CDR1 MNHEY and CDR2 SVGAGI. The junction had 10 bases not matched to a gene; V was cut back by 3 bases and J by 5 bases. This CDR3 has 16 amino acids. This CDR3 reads CASSYISGPKNNEQFF. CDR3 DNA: TGTGCCAGCAGTTATATTAGCGGGCCAAAGAACAATGAGCAGTTCTTC.

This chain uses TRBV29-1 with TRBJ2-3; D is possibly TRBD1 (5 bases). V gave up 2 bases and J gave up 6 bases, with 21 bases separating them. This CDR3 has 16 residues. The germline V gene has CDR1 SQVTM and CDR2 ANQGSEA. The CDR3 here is CSVENPGTGLRDTQYF. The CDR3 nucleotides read TGCAGCGTTGAAAACCCCGGAACAGGTCTAAGGGATACGCAGTATTTT.

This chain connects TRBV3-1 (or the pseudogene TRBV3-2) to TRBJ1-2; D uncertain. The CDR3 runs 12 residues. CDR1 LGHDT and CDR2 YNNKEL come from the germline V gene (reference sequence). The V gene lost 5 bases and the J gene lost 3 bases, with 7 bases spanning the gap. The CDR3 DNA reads TGTGCCAGCAGCTCGGGAGACTATGGCTACACCTTC. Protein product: CASSSGDYGYTF.

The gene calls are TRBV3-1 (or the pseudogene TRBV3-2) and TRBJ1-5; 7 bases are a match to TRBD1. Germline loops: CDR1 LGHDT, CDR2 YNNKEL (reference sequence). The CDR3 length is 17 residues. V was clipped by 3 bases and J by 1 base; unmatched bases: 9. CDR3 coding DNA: TGTGCCAGCAGCCATAGACAGGGTCGGGGCAGCAATCAGCCCCAGCATTTT. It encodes CASSHRQGRGSNQPQHF.

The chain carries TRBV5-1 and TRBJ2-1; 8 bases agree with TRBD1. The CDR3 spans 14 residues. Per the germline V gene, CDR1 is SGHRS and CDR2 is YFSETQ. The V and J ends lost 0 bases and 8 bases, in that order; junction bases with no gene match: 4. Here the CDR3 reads CASSLGDRIDEQFF. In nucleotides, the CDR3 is TGCGCCAGCAGCTTGGGGGACAGGATAGATGAGCAGTTCTTC.

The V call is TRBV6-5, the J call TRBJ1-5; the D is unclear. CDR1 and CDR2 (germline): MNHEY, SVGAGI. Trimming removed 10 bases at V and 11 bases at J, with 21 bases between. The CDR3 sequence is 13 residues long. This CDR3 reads CAISVRRALSQHF. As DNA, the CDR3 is TGTGCCATCTCGGTCCGCCGGGCCCTGTCCCAGCATTTT.

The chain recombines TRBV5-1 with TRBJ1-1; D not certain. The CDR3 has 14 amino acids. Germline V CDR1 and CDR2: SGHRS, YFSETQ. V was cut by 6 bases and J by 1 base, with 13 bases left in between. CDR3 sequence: CASKEGPGNTEAFF. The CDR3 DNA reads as TGCGCCAGCAAGGAGGGCCCGGGGAACACTGAAGCTTTCTTT.

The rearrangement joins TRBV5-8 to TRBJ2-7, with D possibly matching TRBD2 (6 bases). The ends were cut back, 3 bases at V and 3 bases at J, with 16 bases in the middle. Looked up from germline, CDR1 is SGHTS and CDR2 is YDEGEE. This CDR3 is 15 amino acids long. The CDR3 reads CASSWGGDLYYEQYF. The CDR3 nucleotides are TGTGCCAGCAGCTGGGGCGGGGACTTATACTACGAGCAGTACTTC.

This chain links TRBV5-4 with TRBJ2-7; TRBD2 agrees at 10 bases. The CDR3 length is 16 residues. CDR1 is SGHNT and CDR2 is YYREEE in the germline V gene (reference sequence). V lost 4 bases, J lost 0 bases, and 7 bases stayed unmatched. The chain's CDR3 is CASSPRTSGSSYEQYF. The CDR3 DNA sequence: TGTGCCAGCAGCCCACGGACTAGCGGCAGCTCCTACGAGCAGTACTTC.

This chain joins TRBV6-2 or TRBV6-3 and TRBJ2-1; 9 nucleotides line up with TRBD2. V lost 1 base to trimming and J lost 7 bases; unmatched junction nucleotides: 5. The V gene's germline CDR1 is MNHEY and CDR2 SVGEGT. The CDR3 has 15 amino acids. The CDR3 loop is CASSYYLTSGNEQFF. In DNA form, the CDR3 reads TGTGCCAGCAGTTACTACTTGACTAGCGGAAATGAGCAGTTCTTC.

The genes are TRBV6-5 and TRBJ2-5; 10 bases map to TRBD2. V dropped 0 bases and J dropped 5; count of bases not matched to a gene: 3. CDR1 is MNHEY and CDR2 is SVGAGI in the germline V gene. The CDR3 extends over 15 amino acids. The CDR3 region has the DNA TGTGCCAGCAGTTACTCGTTTAGCGGGGGGGAGACCCAGTACTTC. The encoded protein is CASSYSFSGGETQYF.

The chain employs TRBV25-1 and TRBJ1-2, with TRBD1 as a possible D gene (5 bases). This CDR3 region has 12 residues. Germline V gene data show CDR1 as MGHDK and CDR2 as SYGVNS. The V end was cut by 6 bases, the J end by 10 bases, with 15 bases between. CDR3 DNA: TGTGCCAGCAGATCCTCGGGACCGACCTACACCTTC. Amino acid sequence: CASRSSGPTYTF.

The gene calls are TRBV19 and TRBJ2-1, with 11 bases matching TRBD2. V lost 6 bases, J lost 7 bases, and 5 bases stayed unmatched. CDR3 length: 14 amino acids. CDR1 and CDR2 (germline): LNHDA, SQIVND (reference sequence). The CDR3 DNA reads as TGTGCCAGTAGAAGAAGGACTAGCGGGAATGAGCAGTTCTTC. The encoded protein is CASRRRTSGNEQFF. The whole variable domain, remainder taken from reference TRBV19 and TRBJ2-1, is DGGITQSPKYLFRKEGQNVTLSCEQNLNHDAMYWYRQDPGQGLRLIYYSQIVNDFQKGDIAEGYSVSREKKESFPLTVTSAQKNPTAFYLCASRRRTSGNEQFFGPGTRLTVL.

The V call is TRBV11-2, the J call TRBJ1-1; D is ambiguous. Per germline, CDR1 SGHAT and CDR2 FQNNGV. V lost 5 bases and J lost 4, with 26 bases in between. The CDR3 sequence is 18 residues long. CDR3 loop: CASSPLRPGPPPGTEAFF. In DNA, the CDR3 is TGTGCCAGCAGCCCACTGAGACCGGGCCCCCCACCGGGCACTGAAGCTTTCTTT.

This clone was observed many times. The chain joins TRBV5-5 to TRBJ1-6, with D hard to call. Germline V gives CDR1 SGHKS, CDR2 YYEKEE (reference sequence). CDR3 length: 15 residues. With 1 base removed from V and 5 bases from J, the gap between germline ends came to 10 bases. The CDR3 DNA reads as TGTGCCAGCAGCTTGAGGCAGGCAAATAATTCACCCCTCCACTTT. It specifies CASSLRQANNSPLHF.

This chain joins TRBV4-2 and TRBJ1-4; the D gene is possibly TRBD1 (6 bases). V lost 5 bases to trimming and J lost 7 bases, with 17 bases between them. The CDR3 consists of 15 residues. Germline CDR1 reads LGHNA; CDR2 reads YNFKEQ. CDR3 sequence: CASSSVTGGSEKLFF. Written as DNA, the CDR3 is TGTGCCAGCAGCTCTGTCACGGGGGGCTCTGAAAAACTGTTTTTT.

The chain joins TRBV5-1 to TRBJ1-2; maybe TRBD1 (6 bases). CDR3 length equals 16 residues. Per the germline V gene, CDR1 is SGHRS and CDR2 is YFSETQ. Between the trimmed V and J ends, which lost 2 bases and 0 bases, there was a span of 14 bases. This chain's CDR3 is CASSFPSGTSNYGYTF. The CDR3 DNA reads TGCGCCAGCAGCTTTCCATCAGGGACATCTAACTATGGCTACACCTTC.

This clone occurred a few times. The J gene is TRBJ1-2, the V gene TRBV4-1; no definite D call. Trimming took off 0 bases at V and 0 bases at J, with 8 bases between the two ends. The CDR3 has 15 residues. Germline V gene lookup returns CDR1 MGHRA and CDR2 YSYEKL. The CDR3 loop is CASSQDVATNYGYTF. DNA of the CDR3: TGCGCCAGCAGCCAAGATGTGGCAACTAACTATGGCTACACCTTC.

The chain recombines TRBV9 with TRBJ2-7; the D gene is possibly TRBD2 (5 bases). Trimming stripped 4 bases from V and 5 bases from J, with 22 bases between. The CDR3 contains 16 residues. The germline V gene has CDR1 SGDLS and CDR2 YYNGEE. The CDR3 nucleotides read TGTGCCAGCAGCCCCTCTCCCGCCCGGGGTTCCCACGAGCAGTACTTC. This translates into CASSPSPARGSHEQYF.

CDR3 nucleotides: TGTGCCAGCAGTTCAGGAGACCCGGGTGCAGGGGTCACCCTCCACTTT. Its protein is CASSSGDPGAGVTLHF. The rearrangement uses TRBV28 and TRBJ1-6, with D possibly matching TRBD1 (6 bases). This CDR3 contains 16 residues. Trimming took 4 bases from V and 14 from J, leaving 24 bases between them. Germline CDR1 and CDR2: MDHEN and SYDVKM. Full variable domain (rest looked up from reference TRBV28 and TRBJ1-6): DVKVTQSSRYLVKRTGEKVFLECVQDMDHENMFWYRQDPGLGLRLIYFSYDVKMKEKGDIPEGYSVSREKKERFSLILESASTNQTSMYLCASSSGDPGAGVTLHFGNGTRLTVT.

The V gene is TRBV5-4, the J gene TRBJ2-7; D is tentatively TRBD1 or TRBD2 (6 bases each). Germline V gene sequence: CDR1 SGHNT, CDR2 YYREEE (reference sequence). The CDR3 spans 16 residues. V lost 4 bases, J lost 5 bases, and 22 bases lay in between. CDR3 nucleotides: TGTGCCAGCAGCGAGGGGGGCGGGAACTTCCCCCACGAGCAGTACTTC. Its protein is CASSEGGGNFPHEQYF. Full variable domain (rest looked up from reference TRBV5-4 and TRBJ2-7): ETGVTQSPTHLIKTRGQQVTLRCSSQSGHNTVSWYQQALGQGPQFIFQYYREEENGRGNFPPRFSGLQFPNYSSELNVNALELDDSALYLCASSEGGGNFPHEQYFGPGTRLTVT.